This T cell receptor beta chain is drawn from a study of Ad26.COV2.S vaccination and SARS-CoV-2 variants. Study-level information: Donor participated within the Ad26.COV2.S arm of the COV1001 trial. Each vaccinee took Ad26.COV2.S intramuscularly, once or twice 56 days apart.

In regard to this clone: Its antigen is currently unknown.

Generated by immunoSEQ multiplex PCR, the TCRdb table keeps only in-frame clones and is missing some. This sample carries around 300,000 clones, about 90% of them seen once, and the ten largest clones take approximately 5.8%. V lost 2 bases, J lost 0 bases, and 11 bases lay in between. CDR3 length equals 17 residues. Germline V CDR1 and CDR2: MNHEY, SVGEGT. Specified treatment: roughly 18 received Ad26.COV2.S at low or high dose, single or two shots; 5 received placebo; per-sample allocation not given. Collection of samples fell on day 63 after the first vaccine or placebo injection. Findings and caveats of the study: In TCR breadth and depth analyses, total T cell responses may have been underestimated.

This chain connects TRBV6-2 or TRBV6-3 to TRBJ2-6; D is tentatively TRBD1 or TRBD2 (5 bases each). Source: peripheral blood, taken in a trial of Ad26.COV2.S vaccine versus placebo. This TCR derives from a person aged 18 to 59 who received the Ad26.COV2.S COVID-19 vaccine or a placebo. CDR3 nucleotides: TGTGCCAGCAGTTACGGGACGGGGAGCTCTGGGGCCAACGTCCTGACTTTC. Translated, it gives CASSYGTGSSGANVLTF.